Listed below are T cell receptor beta chains from one sample, sequenced in a study of T cells of healthy individuals. Each CDR3 protein gets one entry after TCRdb re-called the 5' RACE reads with MiXCR. The repertoire holds tens of thousands of distinct CDR3 sequences, with roughly 17% as singletons. The receptors derive from a human donor in good health. The CDR3 runs from the conserved cysteine through the conserved F or W. D genes are given only for firm matches. Part of the rows lack a size; the others show once, few, many or a class for expanded clones.

D	V	J	size	DNA	CDR3
TRBD2	TRBV9	TRBJ2-5	NA	TGTGCCAGCAGCTCAGGGACTAGCGGGGTTGAGACCCAGTACTTC	CASSSGTSGVETQYF
NA	TRBV5-1	TRBJ2-7	NA	TGCGCCAGCAGCTACGCCACAGGGACCGAGCAGTACTTC	CASSYATGTEQYF
NA	TRBV7-9	TRBJ2-2	many	TGTGCCAGCAGACCCGGACAGACACTGCCCGGGGAGCTGTTTTTT	CASRPGQTLPGELFF
NA	TRBV5-1	TRBJ2-7	NA	TGCGCCAGCAGCATGGGGCATATTCCCTACGAGCAGTACTTC	CASSMGHIPYEQYF
NA	TRBV5-1	TRBJ2-3	once	TGCGCCAGCGGACGGGAACAGACCCCCACAGATACGCAGTATTTT	CASGREQTPTDTQYF
NA	TRBV30	TRBJ1-4	many	TGTGCCTGGAGCGTAACCAGGGCTGAAAAACTGTTTTTT	CAWSVTRAEKLFF
TRBD2	TRBV9	TRBJ2-2	few	TGTGCCAGCAGCCCAAGGGACGGGAGGGGCACCGGGGAGCTGTTTTTT	CASSPRDGRGTGELFF
NA	TRBV12-3/TRBV12-4	TRBJ1-2	few	TGTGCCAGCACCATTACAGGGTCAAATGGCTACACCTTC	CASTITGSNGYTF
TRBD2	TRBV10-1	TRBJ2-1	NA	TGCGCCAGCAGTGAAGTAGCGGGGGACCTAGTGAATGAGCAGTTCTTC	CASSEVAGDLVNEQFF
NA	TRBV7-9	TRBJ1-6	few	TGTGCCAGCAGCAACGGTAATTCACCCCTCCACTTT	CASSNGNSPLHF
NA	TRBV7-9	TRBJ2-1	NA	TGTGCCAGCATTGGCAGGGTTTGGAGCTCCTACAATGAGCAGTTCTTC	CASIGRVWSSYNEQFF
NA	TRBV5-1	TRBJ1-2	NA	TGCGCCAGCAGCAGAACTGACAGGCCCTATGATGGCTACACCTTC	CASSRTDRPYDGYTF
TRBD2	TRBV3-1	TRBJ2-1	few	TGTGCCAGCAGCCCCCCACTTAGGGAGGGCCGTTACAATGAGCAGTTCTTC	CASSPPLREGRYNEQFF
TRBD1	TRBV2	TRBJ1-6	many	TGTGCCAGCAGTGTAGATGACAGGGGATTTTCACCCCTCCACTTT	CASSVDDRGFSPLHF
NA	TRBV7-9	TRBJ2-5	few	TGTGCCAGCAGCTTATTCCAGACCGTAGAGGTGGAGACCCAGTACTTC	CASSLFQTVEVETQYF
NA	TRBV12-3/TRBV12-4	TRBJ2-5	NA	TGTGCCAGCAGCCACGGGGTTAAAGGGACCCAGTACTTC	CASSHGVKGTQYF
NA	TRBV6-6	TRBJ2-5	NA	TGTGCCAGCAGCTTACTCGGACCTATCAATCGAGAGACCCAGTACTTC	CASSLLGPINRETQYF
NA	TRBV3-1	TRBJ1-4	NA	TGTGCCAGCAAGGAGGGGAACGATGAAGAAAAACTGTTTTTT	CASKEGNDEEKLFF
NA	TRBV12-3/TRBV12-4	TRBJ2-3	NA	TGTGCCAGCAGTTTATATTCGGATACGCAGTATTTT	CASSLYSDTQYF
TRBD1	TRBV5-1	TRBJ1-1	NA	TGCGCCAGCAGCCCCGGGACAGAGAACACTGAAGCTTTCTTT	CASSPGTENTEAFF
NA	TRBV20-1	TRBJ2-3	many	TGCAGTGCTAGAGAAGATACGCAGTATTTT	CSAREDTQYF
NA	TRBV5-6	TRBJ2-3	NA	TGTGCCAGCAGCTTGAGTCTCACAGATACGCAGTATTTT	CASSLSLTDTQYF
TRBD2	TRBV5-6	TRBJ2-4	NA	TGTGCCAGCAGGACACTAGCGGCTACGACCAAAAACATTCAGTACTTC	CASRTLAATTKNIQYF
TRBD1	TRBV4-2	TRBJ2-4	few	TGTGCCAGCAGCCCCGGACAGGGATCGACCAAAAACATTCAGTACTTC	CASSPGQGSTKNIQYF
TRBD2	TRBV3-1	TRBJ2-3	few	TGTGCCAGCAGCCACCTAGCGGGACTCGGGAATACGCAGTATTTT	CASSHLAGLGNTQYF
NA	TRBV20-1	TRBJ1-5	many	TGCAGTGCTAGAGAGACAGCTAACCAGCCCCAGCATTTT	CSARETANQPQHF
NA	TRBV27	TRBJ1-4	many	TGTGCCAGCAGTTTTGAGGGTTTTAATGAAAAACTGTTTTTT	CASSFEGFNEKLFF
TRBD2	TRBV20-1	TRBJ2-2	many	TGCAGTGCTAAGCCCTTTGCGGGGGGGGTGAACACCGGGGAGCTGTTTTTT	CSAKPFAGGVNTGELFF
NA	TRBV20-1	TRBJ1-1	NA	TGCAGTCCCCGCGGGGGTAGCGGGACTGAAGCTTTCTTT	CSPRGGSGTEAFF
NA	TRBV7-2	TRBJ2-5	NA	TGTGCCAGCAGCCACCTTCTCCGCCAAGAGACCCAGTACTTC	CASSHLLRQETQYF
NA	TRBV12-3/TRBV12-4	TRBJ2-1	NA	TGTGCCAGCAGCAAAACAGGGTACACCTACAATGAGCAGTTCTTC	CASSKTGYTYNEQFF
TRBD2	TRBV10-3	TRBJ2-3	many	TGTGCCATCCGACTAGCGGGAGGGGTTGTCACAGATACGCAGTATTTT	CAIRLAGGVVTDTQYF
TRBD2	TRBV6-1	TRBJ2-1	NA	TGTGCCAGCAGTGATCTTAGCGGGGTCCACAATGAGCAGTTCTTC	CASSDLSGVHNEQFF
NA	TRBV19	TRBJ1-1	NA	TGTGCCAGTAGTATAGCAGGGACGACGAACACTGAAGCTTTCTTT	CASSIAGTTNTEAFF
NA	TRBV6-2/TRBV6-3	TRBJ1-5	medium-sized	TGTGCCAGCAGTTACGGAGGCGAGCATCAGCCCCAGCATTTT	CASSYGGEHQPQHF
NA	TRBV9	TRBJ2-3	many	TGTGCCAGCAGCGGTGTGGGGGGGCCCCCAGATACGCAGTATTTT	CASSGVGGPPDTQYF
NA	TRBV29-1	TRBJ2-7	NA	TGCAGCGTTCAGGGTTTCTACGAGCAGTACTTC	CSVQGFYEQYF
NA	TRBV14	TRBJ1-1	few	TGTGCCAGCAGCCGACTACAGGGGAACACTGAAGCTTTCTTT	CASSRLQGNTEAFF
NA	TRBV28	TRBJ1-1	few	TGTGCCAGCAGGGATGAGAGGACGGCTTTCTTT	CASRDERTAFF
TRBD2	TRBV4-1	TRBJ2-7	NA	TGCGCCAGCAGCCGGAGGGCTAGCGGCAGCTCCTACGAGCAGTACTTC	CASSRRASGSSYEQYF